Listed here are 2 T cell receptor beta chains from one sample, sequenced in a study of blood T cell repertoires in COVID-19. The repertoire was sequenced with immunoSEQ multiplex PCR; TCRdb's copy has only in-frame clones and lacks some. This sample has approximately 190,000 clones, with under 90% found just once. The specimen sequenced was peripheral blood. These receptors were collected from a human donor in a cohort sampled during active COVID-19.

The genes are TRBV7-9 and TRBJ1-3; perhaps TRBD1 as D (5 bases). The CDR3 extends over 16 amino acids. The germline gives CDR1 SEHNR, CDR2 FQNEAQ (reference sequence). Trimming shortened V by 5 bases and J by 0 bases, and 14 bases separated the two germline ends. CDR3 bases: TGTGCCAGCAGCCCCCGGGGGGGGGTCTCTGGAAACACCATATATTTT. It yields the protein CASSPRGGVSGNTIYF.

The chain has TRBV14 and TRBJ1-2, with TRBD1 matching over 7 bases. Germline V gene lookup returns CDR1 SGHDN and CDR2 FVKESK. The CDR3 sequence is 15 residues long. J lost 3 bases, V lost 1 base, and 5 bases had no gene match. CDR3 loop: CASSQAGQSYYGYTF. The CDR3 nucleotides are TGTGCCAGCAGCCAAGCGGGACAGAGCTACTATGGCTACACCTTC.